This is a list of T cell receptor beta chains from one sample in a study of CD8 T cells in ankylosing spondylitis. One entry per CDR3 protein results from TCRdb running MiXCR on the 5' RACE reads. This sample has some 300,000 distinct CDR3 sequences, with more than 20% found just once. Sequenced: blood, either unsorted or a sorted T cell fraction (not recorded which). The receptors shown here come from a female donor with ankylosing spondylitis or in good health (not recorded which). CDR3s include the opening cysteine and the closing phenylalanine or tryptophan. Each record gives: V gene, J gene, D gene, clone size, CDR3 DNA, CDR3 protein. The D gene is left open where the match is weak. The size entry is marked missing in some rows and otherwise reads once, few, many or a size class.

TRBV9,TRBJ2-1,TRBD2,few,TGTGCCAGCAGCGTCGAGGTTGGGGGCGGGAGGATTGGCAATGAGCAGTTCTTC,CASSVEVGGGRIGNEQFF
TRBV5-5,TRBJ2-5,TRBD2,few,TGTGCCAGCAGAGTGCGGGGGAATCAAGAGACCCAGTACTTC,CASRVRGNQETQYF
TRBV4-3,TRBJ2-6,.,.,TGCGCCAGCAGCCAAGATGGCGCAGGGAGGAAGGCTGGGGCCAACGTCCTGACTTTC,CASSQDGAGRKAGANVLTF
TRBV28,TRBJ2-7,.,.,TGTGCCAGCCAGCCTGGGGGGAGGAACGAGCAGTACTTC,CASQPGGRNEQYF
TRBV19,TRBJ2-1,.,.,TGTGCCAGTACTATGTCCGGCCGGTACAATGAGCAGTTCTTC,CASTMSGRYNEQFF
TRBV2,TRBJ1-5,.,.,TGTGCCAGCAGTGAAGCTTTACAGGGAGGTCAGCCCCAGCATTTT,CASSEALQGGQPQHF
TRBV5-5,TRBJ2-1,.,.,TGTGCCAGCAGCTTGAGAGGGGACCCCGCCTACAATGAGCAGTTCTTC,CASSLRGDPAYNEQFF
TRBV10-3,TRBJ2-3,TRBD1,.,TGTGCCATCAGGACGGACAGGGGGGAGACAGATACGCAGTATTTT,CAIRTDRGETDTQYF
TRBV28,TRBJ2-1,.,few,TGTGCCAGCAGCTACCGGGGATTTGAGCAGTTCTTC,CASSYRGFEQFF
TRBV15,TRBJ1-1,.,many,TGTGCCGCCACTAGTGGGAATGAAGCTTTCTTT,CAATSGNEAFF
TRBV7-2,TRBJ2-1,.,.,TGTGCCAGCAGCTTAGAGACACCTACCTACAATGAGCAGTTCTTC,CASSLETPTYNEQFF
TRBV28,TRBJ2-7,TRBD2,few,TGTGCCAGCAGATCAAGCGGGGTCTCCTACGAGCAGTACTTC,CASRSSGVSYEQYF
TRBV20-1,TRBJ2-7,.,.,TGCAGTGCAAAACGGATCTCCTACGAGCAGTACTTC,CSAKRISYEQYF